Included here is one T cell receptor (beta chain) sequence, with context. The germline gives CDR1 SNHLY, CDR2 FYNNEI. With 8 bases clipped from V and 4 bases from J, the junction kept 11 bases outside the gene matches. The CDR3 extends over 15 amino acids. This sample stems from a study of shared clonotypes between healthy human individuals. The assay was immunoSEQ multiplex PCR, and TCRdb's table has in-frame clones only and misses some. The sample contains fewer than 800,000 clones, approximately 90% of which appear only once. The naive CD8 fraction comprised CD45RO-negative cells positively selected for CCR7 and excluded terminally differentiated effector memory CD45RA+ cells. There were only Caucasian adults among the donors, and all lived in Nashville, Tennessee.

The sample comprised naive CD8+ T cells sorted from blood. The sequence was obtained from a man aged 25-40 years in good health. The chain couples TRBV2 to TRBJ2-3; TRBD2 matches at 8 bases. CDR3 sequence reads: CASFEPGLDPDTQYF. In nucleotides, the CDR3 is TGTGCCAGCTTCGAGCCGGGACTAGACCCAGATACGCAGTATTTT.